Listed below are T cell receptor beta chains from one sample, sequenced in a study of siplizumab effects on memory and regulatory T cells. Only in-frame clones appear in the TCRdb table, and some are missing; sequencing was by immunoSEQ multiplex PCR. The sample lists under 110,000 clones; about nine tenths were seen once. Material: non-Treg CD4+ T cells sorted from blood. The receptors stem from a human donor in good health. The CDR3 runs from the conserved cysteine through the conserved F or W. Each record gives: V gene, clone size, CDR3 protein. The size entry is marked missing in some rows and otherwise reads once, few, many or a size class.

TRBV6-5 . CASSSPERIEQYF
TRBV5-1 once CASSLVGGRVGETQYF
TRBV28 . CASSQQSGSYEQYF
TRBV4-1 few CASSQLAGAAANEQFF
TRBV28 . CASSQTGTGGEKLFF
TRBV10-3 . CAISEGPQETQYF
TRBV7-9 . CASSGGSQFF
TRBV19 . CASSIGFPDTQYF
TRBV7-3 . CASSKGTSGRGGDTQYF
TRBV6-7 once CASSVGARLQSRANVLTF
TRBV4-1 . CASSQNRGLETQYF
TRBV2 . CASSALVGRQPQHF
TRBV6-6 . CASTRLASTDTQYF
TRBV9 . CASSERMGGKSEQFF
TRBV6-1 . CASSEGSLLGEKLFF
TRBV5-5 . CASSWDRAYNEQFF
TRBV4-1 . CASSQEGLTYEQYF
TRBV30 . CAWSVPRGPNTGELFF
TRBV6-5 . CASSSRSGLLTDTQYF
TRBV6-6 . CAAQGQVNTEAFF
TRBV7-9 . CASSQGGWYGYTF
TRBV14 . CASSGRVNIQYF
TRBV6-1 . CASSEAGANTEAFF
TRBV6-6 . CASSGTAEKLFF
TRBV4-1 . CASSQTGSKEKLFF
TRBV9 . CASSVSVGGGADNEQFF
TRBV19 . CASSIGGRRPWETQYF
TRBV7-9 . CASSFRERRNEQYF
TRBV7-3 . CASSLTVSGIWDEQFF
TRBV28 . CASSFLGNYEQYF
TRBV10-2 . CASSEWGRGNSGNTIYF
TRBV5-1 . CASSLATFRQETQYF
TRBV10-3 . CAISGRLVEGHEQYF
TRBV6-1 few CASSAEATDTQYF
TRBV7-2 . CASSLPAWGESSYNEQFF
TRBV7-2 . CASSPLARYGQTQYF
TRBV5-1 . CASRRSSQDEQFF
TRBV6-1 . CASSEAHKGNEKLFF
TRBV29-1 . CSVVADRMNTEAFF
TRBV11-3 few CASSRLAGGYNEQFF
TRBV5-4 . CASSLNPWTSRETQYF
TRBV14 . CASSQERGGQGSTEAFF
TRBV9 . CASSVASGAETQYF
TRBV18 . CASSPEGGINQPQHF
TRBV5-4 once CASSSAGGSFYGYTF
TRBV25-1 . CASSEYLGVDTEAFF
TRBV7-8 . CASSLEREQYF
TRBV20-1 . CSARDRVTQYF
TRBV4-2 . CASSPSTIDGSNQPQHF
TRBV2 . CASSSPVGTGVEQYF
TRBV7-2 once CASSSLSGYEQFF
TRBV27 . CASSLGPFYEQYF
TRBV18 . CASSPPNTNEQYF
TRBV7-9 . CASSLAEASVLGAFF
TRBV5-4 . CASSLMGRGQETQYF